What follows are 18 T cell receptor beta chains derived from one specimen sequenced in a study of technical replicates of blood from a handful of donors. The protocol was immunoSEQ multiplex PCR, while the TCRdb copy is restricted to in-frame clones and leaves out a portion. The profile shows some 62,000 clones, about 90% of them singletons. The sequencing sample was made of PBMCs. The receptor source for this set is a human donor in good health. Some clones in this sample may be carry-over from other donors' samples.

The chain carries TRBV7-2 and TRBJ2-1; a weak D match, TRBD1 (5 bases). Per the germline V gene, CDR1 is SGHTA and CDR2 is FQGNSA. This CDR3 comprises 15 residues. The V gene lost 0 bases and the J gene lost 4 bases, with 10 bases spanning the gap. The CDR3, as DNA: TGTGCCAGCAGCTTAGCGGCGACAGTTTACAATGAGCAGTTCTTC. Translation: CASSLAATVYNEQFF.

V is TRBV7-2 and J is TRBJ2-3, with a tentative D call TRBD2 (6 bases). The CDR3 totals 16 residues. The germline gives CDR1 SGHTA, CDR2 FQGNSA. With 5 bases removed from V and 2 bases from J, the gap between germline ends came to 17 bases. The CDR3 DNA is TGTGCCAGCAGCGTCCGACTAGTTCTGCACACAGATACGCAGTATTTT. Its translation is CASSVRLVLHTDTQYF.

The chain employs TRBV5-6 and TRBJ1-2, with TRBD1 matching 9 bases. With 4 bases clipped from V and 8 bases from J, the junction kept 12 bases outside the gene matches. CDR1 and CDR2 from the germline V gene are SGHDT and YYEEEE. The CDR3 length is 15 residues. The CDR3 coding sequence is TGTGCCAGCAGCATAAAACAGGGGGCCTGGCGAGGCTACACCTTC. As protein: CASSIKQGAWRGYTF.

The CDR3 spells CASSYSGAYEQYF. The CDR3 nucleotides read TGTGCCAGCAGTTATAGCGGAGCCTACGAGCAGTACTTC. The J gene is TRBJ2-7, the V gene TRBV6-5, with a possible D match to TRBD2 (6 bases). The CDR3 has 13 residues. V gave up 3 bases and J gave up 2 bases, with 8 bases separating them. CDR1 is MNHEY, CDR2 SVGAGI, per germline.

The V and J genes are TRBV7-2 and TRBJ2-5, with D hard to call. V was trimmed by 3 bases and J by 1 base, leaving 6 bases between them. In germline, CDR1 is SGHTA, CDR2 FQGNSA. The CDR3 spans 13 residues. CDR3 nucleotide sequence: TGTGCCAGCAGCTTCGGTCCCCAAGAGACCCAGTACTTC. Its translation: CASSFGPQETQYF. The full variable domain, with the rest looked up from reference TRBV7-2 and TRBJ2-5, is GAGVSQSPSNKVTEKGKDVELRCDPISGHTALYWYRQSLGQGLEFLIYFQGNSAPDKSGLPSDRFSAERTGGSVSTLTIQRTQQEDSAVYLCASSFGPQETQYFGPGTRLLVL.

DNA for the CDR3: TGTGCCAGCAGCTCGGGACTGCTACAAGAGACCCAGTACTTC. Protein sequence: CASSSGLLQETQYF. The chain links TRBV7-2 to TRBJ2-5, with D maybe TRBD2 (6 bases). Germline V gives CDR1 SGHTA, CDR2 FQGNSA. This CDR3 comprises 14 residues. V was trimmed by 4 bases and J by 2 bases, leaving 11 bases between them.

The CDR3 here is CASSSFGSQETQYF. The CDR3 DNA reads TGTGCCAGCAGCTCCTTTGGTAGCCAAGAGACCCAGTACTTC. This chain uses TRBV7-3 with TRBJ2-5; unclear D gene. The CDR3 covers 14 residues. The germline V gene encodes CDR1 SGHTA and CDR2 FQGTGA. V was clipped by 4 bases and J by 1 base, with 10 bases between them.

This clone has only a few counts. The chain combines TRBV6-1 with TRBJ1-1, with 7 positions matching TRBD1. The CDR3 runs to 12 residues. The germline gives CDR1 MNHNS, CDR2 SASEGT. V was clipped by 1 base and J by 11 bases; unmatched bases: 4. As DNA, the CDR3 is TGTGCCAGCAGTGAAGGGGGGACAGATGCTTTCTTT. Translating gives CASSEGGTDAFF.

The chain uses TRBV5-5 and TRBJ1-5; D remains ambiguous. Trimming took off 0 bases at V and 5 bases at J, with 3 bases between the two ends. CDR3 length: 12 residues. From germline, CDR1 is SGHKS and CDR2 YYEKEE (reference sequence). DNA of the CDR3: TGTGCCAGCAGCTTGGAGCATCAGCCCCAGCATTTT. It translates to CASSLEHQPQHF.

The chain couples TRBV30 to TRBJ2-7, with 8 positions matching TRBD1. The V gene's germline CDR1 is GTSNPN and CDR2 SVGIG (reference sequence). Germline trimming cut 3 bases from V and 3 bases from J; bases unmatched to any gene: 10. The CDR3 extends over 15 amino acids. The CDR3 loop is CAWSPGTGRDYEQYF. CDR3 nucleotide sequence: TGTGCCTGGAGCCCCGGGACAGGTAGGGACTACGAGCAGTACTTC.

In DNA, the CDR3 is TGCGCCAGCAGCGTAGGATCTGCCTCCGCCTCAGGGACCCAGTACTTC. As protein: CASSVGSASASGTQYF. The chain is built from TRBV5-1 and TRBJ2-5; no definite D call. Trimming removed 4 bases at V and 7 bases at J, with 23 bases between. This CDR3 is 16 amino acids long. Germline V CDR1 and CDR2: SGHRS, YFSETQ.

The chain employs TRBV5-1 and TRBJ2-1, with 7 bases aligning to TRBD1. V lost 4 bases to trimming and J lost 6 bases; unmatched junction nucleotides: 10. Germline CDR1 and CDR2: SGHRS and YFSETQ. This CDR3 region has 15 residues. CDR3 bases: TGCGCCAGCAGCGGGACAGTGGGGGCCGGCAATGAGCAGTTCTTC. Amino acid sequence: CASSGTVGAGNEQFF.

The chain employs TRBV5-4 and TRBJ1-4; TRBD1 is a possible D gene (6 bases). CDR3 length: 13 residues. Germline V gene lookup returns CDR1 SGHNT and CDR2 YYREEE (reference sequence). Trimming shortened V by 7 bases and J by 8 bases, and 15 bases separated the two germline ends. The CDR3 nucleotides read TGTGCCAGCGCCCCGGGGGGCGAGGAAAAACTGTTTTTT. Translated, it gives CASAPGGEEKLFF.

CDR3 region: CASMKGGREAFF. In DNA, the CDR3 is TGTGCCAGCATGAAGGGAGGCAGGGAAGCTTTCTTT. The V and J genes are TRBV2 and TRBJ1-1; D gene unclear. Deletions cut 7 bases from V and 8 bases from J, with 14 bases between. This CDR3 has 12 residues. In germline, CDR1 is SNHLY, CDR2 FYNNEI.

The J gene is TRBJ2-2, the V gene TRBV7-3; D may be TRBD1 (6 bases). CDR1 SGHTA and CDR2 FQGTGA come from the germline V gene. V lost 6 bases and J lost 2, with 7 bases in between. The CDR3 covers 13 residues. CDR3: CASRGGNTGELFF. In DNA form, the CDR3 reads TGTGCCAGCAGAGGGGGAAACACCGGGGAGCTGTTTTTT.

The chain combines TRBV2 with TRBJ1-1; the D is unclear. The V end was cut by 5 bases, the J end by 5 bases, with 15 bases between. Germline V gene sequence: CDR1 SNHLY, CDR2 FYNNEI. CDR3 length: 14 amino acids. For the CDR3, the DNA is TGTGCCAGCAGTTCTTTAGGCGGGATGACTGAAGCTTTCTTT. As protein: CASSSLGGMTEAFF.

The chain links TRBV2 to TRBJ1-6; D uncertain. The V and J ends lost 2 bases and 10 bases respectively, with 15 bases between them. The V gene's germline CDR1 is SNHLY and CDR2 FYNNEI. The CDR3 length is 15 residues. The CDR3 nucleotides read TGTGCCAGCAGTGAATGGGGAGGGATGGGGTCACCCCTCCACTTT. Its translation: CASSEWGGMGSPLHF.

This chain joins TRBV15 and TRBJ2-7; 8 bases map to TRBD1. The CDR3 contains 14 residues. The V gene's germline CDR1 is LNHNV and CDR2 YYDKDF (reference sequence). V gave up 2 bases and J gave up 4 bases; unmatched junction bases: 4. The CDR3 DNA is TGTGCCACCAGCAGACTCACAGGGGGGTACGAGCAGTACTTC. Translated, it gives CATSRLTGGYEQYF.